This T cell receptor beta chain was identified during a study of T cells after yellow fever vaccination. The study, taken as a whole, reports: It was the secondary response that reached its peak faster, day 5 versus 15, but it was weaker. A small share of clonotypes appeared in both CD4 and CD8 compartments.

With respect to this clonotype: As yet, its antigen is unknown. It may be a read error: a sequence one base away is much more abundant.

Trimming left V 6 bases short and J 4 bases short, with 20 bases between. CDR1 is DFQATT and CDR2 is SNEGSKA in the germline V gene (reference sequence). The CDR3 consists of 15 residues. TCRdb re-analysed the 5' RACE reads in MiXCR, keeping a single row per CDR3 protein. Found here are around 65,000 distinct CDR3 sequences, roughly 6% of them singletons; the top ten hold roughly 2.3%. This rearrangement joins TRBV20-1 to TRBJ2-3; tentatively, D is TRBD2 (7 bases). The specimen was CD4+ T cells sorted from PBMCs, collected roughly 14 days after the first yellow fever vaccination. The clonotype comes from a man younger than 35 who received the YFV17D yellow fever vaccine. CDR3 sequence: CSAVLEGGPADTQYF. The CDR3 bases are TGCAGTGCGGTATTAGAGGGGGGGCCGGCAGATACGCAGTATTTT.